The rows below give T cell receptor beta chains drawn from one sample of a study of blood T cell repertoires in COVID-19. Measured with immunoSEQ multiplex PCR; TCRdb has only the in-frame clones, and not every one. The data contain over 55,000 clones, about 89% of them singletons. The source material was peripheral blood. The receptors derive from a man aged 50 to 60 with active COVID-19. CDR3s include the opening cysteine and the closing phenylalanine or tryptophan. Fields, in order: J gene, D gene, CDR3 length, V gene, clone size, CDR3 protein, CDR3 DNA. The D gene is left open where the match is weak. Clone size is stated in some rows and not others, as once, few, many or a class when expanded.

>TRBJ2-3|TRBD2|17|TRBV6-4|-
CASSDSPGGGGTDTQYF
TGTGCCAGCAGTGACTCTCCAGGCGGGGGGGGCACAGATACGCAGTATTTT
>TRBJ1-1|TRBD1|15|TRBV6-5|-
CASHFTGGTNTEAFF
TGTGCCAGTCATTTCACAGGGGGAACGAACACTGAAGCTTTCTTT
>TRBJ1-1|TRBD1|16|TRBV15|-
CATSRGHRGVWTEAFF
TGTGCCACCAGCAGAGGACACAGGGGGGTATGGACTGAAGCTTTCTTT
>TRBJ2-7|-|14|TRBV27|-
CASRGLRTSYEQYF
TGTGCCAGCAGGGGACTTCGCACCTCCTACGAGCAGTACTTC
>TRBJ1-2|-|17|TRBV24-1|-
CATSDSRFTGTNYGYTF
TGTGCCACCAGTGATTCGAGATTTACGGGAACTAACTATGGCTACACCTTC
>TRBJ1-4|TRBD1|15|TRBV15|-
CATSISGQLNEKLFF
TGTGCCACCAGCATATCGGGACAGCTAAATGAAAAACTGTTTTTT
>TRBJ2-2|-|16|TRBV5-1|-
CASSLAGTSNTGELFF
TGCGCCAGCAGCTTGGCCGGGACTTCGAACACCGGGGAGCTGTTTTTT
>TRBJ2-1|TRBD2|18|TRBV7-9|-
CASSSGASGRIPYNEQFF
TGTGCCAGCAGCTCCGGGGCTAGCGGGAGGATACCCTACAATGAGCAGTTCTTC
>TRBJ2-7|TRBD2|14|TRBV9|-
CASGGRGRVYEQYF
TGTGCCAGCGGTGGGCGCGGGAGGGTCTACGAGCAGTACTTC
>TRBJ1-1|TRBD1|15|TRBV5-4|once
CASSLPGQGNTEAFF
TGTGCCAGCAGCCTACCGGGACAGGGGAACACTGAAGCTTTCTTT
>TRBJ2-2|TRBD2|18|TRBV3-1/TRBV3-2|-
CASSQFLAGGGSSGELFF
TGTGCCAGCAGCCAATTTCTAGCGGGAGGCGGTAGCTCCGGGGAGCTGTTTTTT
>TRBJ2-3|-|13|TRBV4-3|-
CASSRQGTDTQYF
TGCGCCAGCAGCCGCCAGGGGACAGATACGCAGTATTTT
>TRBJ2-4|-|15|TRBV4-3|-
CASSQDQKKGNIQYF
TGCGCCAGCAGCCAAGACCAAAAGAAGGGGAACATTCAGTACTTC
>TRBJ2-7|TRBD2|15|TRBV11-2|-
CASTGLVQTNYEQYF
TGTGCCAGCACCGGACTAGTACAGACGAACTACGAGCAGTACTTC
>TRBJ1-2|TRBD1|15|TRBV28|-
CASSPGTGGPYGYTF
TGTGCCAGCAGTCCGGGGACAGGGGGCCCATATGGCTACACCTTC
>TRBJ1-3|-|15|TRBV19|-
CASSIETASGNTIYF
TGTGCCAGTAGTATAGAGACAGCCTCTGGAAACACCATATATTTT
>TRBJ1-6|-|14|TRBV6-5|-
CASSTVGLSSPLHF
TGTGCCAGCAGCACCGTGGGCCTGTCGTCACCCCTCCACTTT
>TRBJ1-2|-|13|TRBV13|-
CASSLGRNYGYTF
TGTGCCAGCAGCTTGGGCCGTAACTATGGCTACACCTTC
>TRBJ1-3|TRBD1|15|TRBV7-8|once
CASSLEQGSGNTIYF
TGTGCCAGCAGCTTAGAACAGGGGTCTGGAAACACCATATATTTT
>TRBJ2-3|-|13|TRBV7-2|-
CASSFGRTDTQYF
TGTGCCAGCAGTTTCGGTCGCACAGATACGCAGTATTTT
>TRBJ1-1|-|18|TRBV6-2/TRBV6-3|-
CASSFTRTRGGWGTEAFF
TGTGCCAGCAGTTTCACCCGGACAAGGGGAGGATGGGGCACTGAAGCTTTCTTT
>TRBJ2-7|TRBD1|14|TRBV6-5|-
CASSYTGQGASQYF
TGTGCCAGCAGTTACACGGGACAGGGGGCTTCGCAGTACTTC